This T cell receptor (beta chain) was captured in a study of vaccination and CD4 T cells after COVID-19. The treatment was: roughly 11-day PBMC culture with coronavirus spike peptide pools or control peptides (ViraFEST assay). Gathered ahead of the COVID-19 pandemic (2011-2018) were the CD4+ T cells of the unexposed donor. Sequencing of DNA taken from cultured CD4+ T cells relied on the Oncomine TCR Beta short-read assay. Genomic DNA from cultured CD4+ T cells was extracted. TCRdb recomputed calls from the PCR reads with MiXCR, one row per CDR3 protein. Of over 9,000 distinct CDR3 sequences in the sample, approximately 36% were seen once. This clonotype was counted between two and nine times. As yet, its antigen is unknown. Trimming cost V 7 bases and J 3 bases, with 16 bases left between them. Germline values: CDR1 LNHDA, CDR2 SQIVND (reference sequence). CDR3 length: 14 amino acids.

The sample taken for sequencing was CD4+ T cells from blood, cultured in vitro. The rearrangement joins TRBV19 to TRBJ2-7; D ambiguous. The sequence derives from a human donor in good health. The CDR3 here is CASTPDAAGYEQYF. The CDR3 nucleotides read TGTGCCAGTACCCCCGACGCGGCTGGCTACGAGCAGTACTTC.